This TCR beta chain is from a study of siplizumab effects on memory and regulatory T cells. The CDR3 is made up of 15 amino acids. The germline CDR1 and CDR2 sequences are SGHVS and FQNEAQ. V lost 4 bases to trimming and J lost 4 bases, with 14 bases between them. The data were produced by immunoSEQ multiplex PCR, yet TCRdb's version contains in-frame clones alone and is incomplete. The repertoire holds fewer than 120,000 clones, with roughly 92% as singletons. Sequenced sample: CD4+ T cells sorted from blood. This clonotype originated in a human donor in good health. This chain uses TRBV7-8 with TRBJ1-5, with a possible D match to TRBD1 (5 bases). CDR3 sequence: CASSSWVTDNQPQHF. DNA for the CDR3: TGTGCCAGCAGCTCCTGGGTGACAGATAATCAGCCCCAGCATTTT. The full variable domain, with the rest looked up from reference TRBV7-8 and TRBJ1-5, is GAGVSQSPRYKVAKRGQDVALRCDPISGHVSLFWYQQALGQGPEFLTYFQNEAQLDKSGLPSDRFFAERPEGSVSTLKIQRTQQEDSAVYLCASSSWVTDNQPQHFGDGTRLSIL.